The clone carrying this TCR beta chain was recorded at least ten times. The study amplified TCR beta CDR3 regions using RNA transcripts. First-round RT-PCR relied on HTBI primers, and a second-round multiplex PCR came next. One entry per CDR3 protein results from TCRdb running MiXCR on the multiplex PCR reads. Among 900,000 to 1,200,000 distinct CDR3 sequences listed, less than 45% were seen once. The data belong to a study of Graves' ophthalmopathy and Graves' hyperthyroidism. Study context: Cases classed as stable hyperthyroidism had no ophthalmopathy within 18 months of follow-up.

Trimming cost V 0 bases and J 2 bases, with 9 bases left between them. The CDR3 extends over 14 amino acids. Germline V CDR1 and CDR2: SGDLS, YYNGEE. The genes are TRBV9 and TRBJ2-7; D not resolved. The sequence was obtained from an adult man with Graves' hyperthyroidism. Sequencing was performed on peripheral blood or thyroid tissue (not recorded which). The CDR3 DNA reads as TGTGCCAGCAGCGTAGGGAGTAACCCCTACGAGCAGTACTTC. Its translation is CASSVGSNPYEQYF.